These 25 T cell receptor beta chains originate from one sample sequenced in a study of blood T cell repertoires in COVID-19. Some clones are missing from TCRdb's copy, which holds only in-frame ones; the method was immunoSEQ multiplex PCR. The sample gives approximately 82,000 clones, around 94% of which show up once; under 7.5% is in the top ten. Material for sequencing was peripheral blood. The receptors were sampled from a woman in her sixties or seventies with active COVID-19.

The rearrangement joins TRBV19 to TRBJ1-2, with 9 positions matching TRBD1. With 4 bases clipped from V and 3 bases from J, the junction kept 3 bases outside the gene matches. Germline CDR1 is LNHDA and CDR2 is SQIVND (reference sequence). The CDR3 length is 14 residues. This CDR3 reads CASSRRDRDYGYTF. As DNA, the CDR3 is TGTGCCAGTAGTAGGCGGGACAGGGACTATGGCTACACCTTC.

The chain recombines TRBV6-6 with TRBJ1-2, with TRBD1 matching over 9 bases. Germline lookup yields CDR1 MNHNY and CDR2 SVGAGI (reference sequence). The CDR3 extends over 15 amino acids. The ends lost 6 bases at V and 5 bases at J; junction bases unmatched: 10. The CDR3 nucleotides read TGTGCCAGCAGGAAACGACAGGGGGGAAGTTATGGCTACACCTTC. It specifies CASRKRQGGSYGYTF.

J is TRBJ2-7 and V is TRBV6-6; 9 nucleotides line up with TRBD2. Per the germline V gene, CDR1 is MNHNY and CDR2 is SVGAGI (reference sequence). V gave up 6 bases and J gave up 3 bases; unmatched junction bases: 6. The CDR3 is 14 residues long. This CDR3 is CASRLTSGLYEQYF. The CDR3 coding sequence is TGTGCCAGCAGGCTTACTAGCGGGCTCTACGAGCAGTACTTC.

This clone occurred once. The chain links TRBV5-1 to TRBJ2-5; a weak D match, TRBD1 (5 bases). The germline V gene encodes CDR1 SGHRS and CDR2 YFSETQ. CDR3 length: 14 amino acids. The V and J ends lost 0 bases and 5 bases respectively, with 11 bases between them. The CDR3 sequence: CASSLAAKGETQYF. The CDR3 DNA follows: TGCGCCAGCAGCTTGGCGGCGAAGGGGGAGACCCAGTACTTC.

This chain joins TRBV7-9 and TRBJ2-3; the D gene is possibly TRBD1 (6 bases). There are 15 residues in the CDR3. Trimming stripped 2 bases from V and 6 bases from J, with 15 bases between. Per germline, CDR1 SEHNR and CDR2 FQNEAQ (reference sequence). CDR3 sequence: CASSLQIGQGDTQYF. The CDR3 DNA sequence: TGTGCCAGCAGCTTACAGATCGGGCAGGGGGATACGCAGTATTTT.

The CDR3 nucleotides are TGTGCCAGCAGCCACGGGGGGATGAACACTGAAGCTTTCTTT. Translation: CASSHGGMNTEAFF. The chain has TRBV3-1 (or the pseudogene TRBV3-2) and TRBJ1-1, with D possibly TRBD1 on 5 matching bases. The ends were cut back, 3 bases at V and 0 bases at J, with 8 bases in the middle. This CDR3 is 14 amino acids long. Germline-derived CDR1 and CDR2 are LGHDT and YNNKEL (reference sequence).

The chain is built from TRBV28 and TRBJ2-1; 8 positions agree with TRBD2. The CDR3 is 15 amino acids. Trimming removed 3 bases from V and 4 bases from J; junction bases left unmatched: 5. Germline-derived CDR1 and CDR2 are MDHEN and SYDVKM. The CDR3 region has the DNA TGTGCCAGCAGTTTCGCACTAGCGGTTTACAATGAGCAGTTCTTC. Translation: CASSFALAVYNEQFF.

The V gene is TRBV27, the J gene TRBJ2-6; 7 positions agree with TRBD1. This CDR3 region has 15 residues. The V gene end was trimmed by 6 bases and the J gene end by 6 bases; junction bases not matched to a gene: 8. Germline CDR1 is MNHEY and CDR2 is SMNVEV (reference sequence). CDR3 region: CASSTTGVMANVLTF. The CDR3 DNA follows: TGTGCCAGCAGCACCACAGGGGTTATGGCCAACGTCCTGACTTTC.

The DNA for the CDR3 is TGTGCCAGCACCCATTTCGACAGCTATAATTCACCCCTCCACTTT. Residues: CASTHFDSYNSPLHF. The J gene is TRBJ1-6, the V gene TRBV28, with a weak D call TRBD1 (5 bases). Germline V gene data show CDR1 as MDHEN and CDR2 as SYDVKM. The CDR3 loop spans 15 amino acids. V was clipped by 7 bases and J by 3 bases, with 13 bases between them.

The DNA for the CDR3 is TGTGCCAGCAGTTACTGGGACAGGCCGTGGGGGCAGTTCTTC. This sequence encodes CASSYWDRPWGQFF. This sequence joins TRBV6-2 or TRBV6-3 and TRBJ2-1; 8 positions match TRBD1. V was clipped by 1 base and J by 12 bases; unmatched bases: 8. Germline V gene sequence: CDR1 MNHEY, CDR2 SVGEGT. The CDR3 contains 14 residues.

This sequence joins TRBV6-1 and TRBJ1-5; unclear D gene. V gave up 2 bases and J gave up 6 bases, with 17 bases separating them. CDR1 and CDR2 (germline): MNHNS, SASEGT. The CDR3 spans 16 residues. CDR3 residues: CASSERMVIASQPQHF. CDR3 sequence (DNA): TGTGCCAGCAGTGAAAGAATGGTCATAGCGTCTCAGCCCCAGCATTTT.

This sequence joins TRBV28 and TRBJ2-1; D is uncertain. CDR3 length: 11 residues. Germline V gene sequence: CDR1 MDHEN, CDR2 SYDVKM. Between the trimmed V and J ends, which lost 6 bases and 5 bases, there was a span of 5 bases. The CDR3 region has the DNA TGTGCCAGCAGGCTAAACAATGAGCAGTTCTTC. Residues: CASRLNNEQFF.

CDR3 residues: CASSEGVNTEAFF. The DNA of the CDR3 is TGTGCCAGCAGCGAGGGAGTGAACACTGAAGCTTTCTTT. V usage is TRBV9 and J usage is TRBJ1-1, with D hard to call. This CDR3 contains 13 residues. Germline V lookup: CDR1 SGDLS, CDR2 YYNGEE. Trimming stripped 3 bases from V and 0 bases from J, with 6 bases between. Filled out from reference TRBV9 and TRBJ1-1, the complete variable domain reads DSGVTQTPKHLITATGQRVTLRCSPRSGDLSVYWYQQSLDQGLQFLIQYYNGEERAKGNILERFSAQQFPDLHSELNLSSLELGDSALYFCASSEGVNTEAFFGQGTRLTVV.

The sample holds one count of this clone. One end of the junction does not line up with germline, which may come from a read error. The V gene is TRBV5-1, the J gene TRBJ1-1; 7 bases are a match to TRBD1. Germline-derived CDR1 and CDR2 are SGHRS and YFSETQ. The CDR3 is made up of 14 amino acids. The CDR3 protein is CAGSLEGADSEAFF. CDR3 sequence (DNA): TGCGCCGGCAGCTTGGAGGGGGCGGACAGTGAAGCTTTCTTT.

This clone was seen a single time. The J gene is TRBJ2-7, the V gene TRBV6-5, with TRBD1 matching 8 bases. This CDR3 contains 13 residues. The trim removed 7 bases at V and 4 bases at J, leaving 6 bases unmatched. Germline CDR1 and CDR2: MNHEY and SVGAGI. The CDR3 region has the DNA TGTGCCAGCATGGTCAGGGGGCGGTACGAGCAGTACTTC. Encoded protein: CASMVRGRYEQYF.

This rearrangement joins TRBV12-3 or TRBV12-4 to TRBJ1-2, with a tentative D call TRBD1 (6 bases). Trimming left V 6 bases short and J 6 bases short, with 14 bases between. The CDR3 is 13 amino acids. The DNA of the CDR3 is TGTGCCAGCAGGCCAACAGGGTTCAATGGCTACACCTTC. Translation: CASRPTGFNGYTF.

The CDR3 here is CASSVGHRGRWTQHF. CDR3 DNA: TGTGCCAGCAGCGTCGGACACAGGGGGCGATGGACCCAGCATTTT. V usage is TRBV9 and J usage is TRBJ1-5; 9 bases are shared with TRBD1. V dropped 2 bases and J dropped 11; count of bases not matched to a gene: 11. This CDR3 is built from 15 residues. CDR1 and CDR2 from the germline V gene are SGDLS and YYNGEE.

The chain has TRBV12-3 or TRBV12-4 and TRBJ1-1; 9 nucleotides match TRBD1. The CDR3 is 13 amino acids. Losses at the gene ends were 6 bases for V and 6 bases for J; bases not matched to a gene: 5. CDR3 DNA: TGTGCCAGCAGCCTGACAGGGGGGCCTGAAGCTTTCTTT. It encodes CASSLTGGPEAFF.

V is TRBV28 and J is TRBJ1-2, with D possibly TRBD1 on 6 matching bases. V lost 4 bases to trimming and J lost 7 bases, with 25 bases between them. The CDR3 is made up of 17 amino acids. Germline loops: CDR1 MDHEN, CDR2 SYDVKM. CDR3 sequence reads: CASSWLPFRGGVSGYTF. The CDR3 region has the DNA TGTGCCAGCAGTTGGCTCCCCTTTAGAGGGGGTGTCAGTGGCTACACCTTC.

This chain uses TRBV19 with TRBJ1-4, with TRBD1 matching 7 bases. Germline-derived CDR1 and CDR2 are LNHDA and SQIVND (reference sequence). This CDR3 region has 15 residues. The J segment lost 6 bases and the V segment lost 6 bases, leaving 10 bases of the junction unmatched. This CDR3 is CASSPRMTGYEKLFF. In nucleotides, the CDR3 is TGTGCCAGTAGCCCCCGGATGACAGGGTATGAAAAACTGTTTTTT.

The chain links TRBV28 to TRBJ2-5; no reliable D call. Trimming shortened V by 1 base and J by 4 bases, and 7 bases separated the two germline ends. CDR1 is MDHEN, CDR2 SYDVKM, per germline. The CDR3 loop spans 13 amino acids. CDR3: CASSLSGRETQYF. The CDR3, as DNA: TGTGCCAGCAGTTTATCAGGAAGAGAGACCCAGTACTTC.

This clone was seen only once. The genes are TRBV7-8 and TRBJ1-1, with TRBD1 identical over 7 bases. The ends lost 0 bases at V and 5 bases at J; junction bases unmatched: 9. The germline gives CDR1 SGHVS, CDR2 FQNEAQ. The CDR3 length is 16 residues. The CDR3 nucleotides read TGTGCCAGCAGCTTAGCGCTCGGTCAGGGACAGACTGAAGCTTTCTTT. Translating gives CASSLALGQGQTEAFF.

This rearrangement joins TRBV5-1 to TRBJ1-4; D gene ambiguous. CDR1 and CDR2 (germline): SGHRS, YFSETQ. Trimming pared 0 bases from V and 4 bases from J, leaving 7 bases between. The CDR3 is 14 amino acids. The CDR3 nucleotides read TGCGCCAGCAGCTTGGCAGGAGGTAATGAAAAACTGTTTTTT. Encoded protein: CASSLAGGNEKLFF. Together with reference TRBV5-1 and TRBJ1-4, the CDR3 gives the full variable domain: KAGVTQTPRYLIKTRGQQVTLSCSPISGHRSVSWYQQTPGQGLQFLFEYFSETQRNKGNFPGRFSGRQFSNSRSEMNVSTLELGDSALYLCASSLAGGNEKLFFGSGTQLSVL.

In DNA, the CDR3 is TGCAGCGTGAAGGGACTAGCGGGATTTGAGCAGTTCTTC. This encodes CSVKGLAGFEQFF. This chain links TRBV29-1 with TRBJ2-1; TRBD2 aligns across 13 bases. The CDR3 consists of 13 residues. Germline CDR1 reads SQVTM; CDR2 reads ANQGSEA. Germline trimming cut 6 bases from V and 9 bases from J; bases unmatched to any gene: 5.

The J gene is TRBJ2-5, the V gene TRBV5-4, with no clear D. CDR1 and CDR2 from the germline V gene are SGHNT and YYREEE (reference sequence). V lost 1 base and J 2 bases, leaving 6 bases between the germline ends. The CDR3 contains 13 residues. In nucleotides, the CDR3 is TGTGCCAGCAGCTTGTATAGACAAGAGACCCAGTACTTC. It specifies CASSLYRQETQYF.